A selection of T cell receptor beta chains follows, all from one sample in a study of blood T cell repertoires in COVID-19. Libraries were prepared by immunoSEQ multiplex PCR; TCRdb keeps only in-frame clonotypes and omits some of them. The sample holds 90,000 to 150,000 clones, 85% seen once. The sequenced sample was peripheral blood. These receptors were collected from an elderly man with acute or convalescent COVID-19. CDR3s include the opening cysteine and the closing phenylalanine or tryptophan. A D gene is named only where the DNA matches it firmly. The size field is filled for only some rows; it gives once, few, many or a size class.

>TRBJ1-6|TRBD1|.|TRBV25-1
TGTGCCAGCAGTGAAACCACACAGGGGTTGGATTCACCCCTCCACTTT
CASSETTQGLDSPLHF
>TRBJ1-5|.|.|TRBV29-1
TGCAGCGTTGAAGGCGGTAGCAATCAGCCCCAGCATTTT
CSVEGGSNQPQHF
>TRBJ1-2|.|.|TRBV6-5
TGTGCCAGCAAGGACGGAGGATTTGGCTACACCTTC
CASKDGGFGYTF
>TRBJ2-7|.|.|TRBV11-2
TGTGCCAGCAGCCCCCGGCAGGCCAGCTCCTACGAGCAGTACTTC
CASSPRQASSYEQYF
>TRBJ1-5|.|.|TRBV10-3
TGTGCCATCAGTGAGTCGGAGGTCCAGCCCCAGCATTTT
CAISESEVQPQHF
>TRBJ1-2|.|.|TRBV28
TGTGCCAGCAGTCAAACAGGGAACTATGGCTACACCTTC
CASSQTGNYGYTF
>TRBJ2-2|TRBD2|.|TRBV7-3
TGTGCCAGCAGCTTACTACTAGCGGGAGTAGCCGGGGAGCTGTTTTTT
CASSLLLAGVAGELFF
>TRBJ2-3|TRBD1|.|TRBV9
TGTGCCAGCAGCGCCTCTACGGGACAGGGAGTCACAGATACGCAGTATTTT
CASSASTGQGVTDTQYF
>TRBJ1-5|.|once|TRBV9
TGTGCCAGCAGCTCGGAACCAGGGGCGAATCAGCCCCAGCATTTT
CASSSEPGANQPQHF
>TRBJ2-3|TRBD1|.|TRBV27
TGTGCCAGCAGAGCCCCCCGGACAGGGGGGACCAGCAGTGCAGATACGCAGTATTTT
CASRAPRTGGTSSADTQYF
>TRBJ2-1|.|.|TRBV3-1/TRBV3-2
TGTGCCAGCAGCCAAGGGCAGTGGGGGGAGAGCTCCTACAATGAGCAGTTCTTC
CASSQGQWGESSYNEQFF
>TRBJ1-5|.|few|TRBV7-2
TGTGCCAGCAGCTTACAGGGAAACCCAAATCAGCCCCAGCATTTT
CASSLQGNPNQPQHF
>TRBJ1-4|TRBD1|.|TRBV24-1
TGTGCCAACCAGACCGGACAGGGGGCGTCAACGACTAATGAAAAACTGTTTTTT
CANQTGQGASTTNEKLFF
>TRBJ1-1|TRBD1|.|TRBV19
TGTGCCAGTAGCCCTCCCCCCAAGACAGGGCCGAACACTGAAGCTTTCTTT
CASSPPPKTGPNTEAFF
>TRBJ2-2|.|few|TRBV3-1/TRBV3-2
TGTGCCAGCACCCTTCTATCCCTGAGCGGGGAGCTGTTTTTT
CASTLLSLSGELFF
>TRBJ2-5|TRBD2|.|TRBV10-3
TGTGCCATCAGCGAGTCGGGCGGATCTGGGCTAGCGGGAGACCAAGAGACCCAGTACTTC
CAISESGGSGLAGDQETQYF
>TRBJ1-2|.|.|TRBV12-3/TRBV12-4
TGTGCCAGCAGTCGGGAACCCTATGGCTACACCTTC
CASSREPYGYTF
>TRBJ2-5|TRBD2|.|TRBV7-2
TGTGCCAGCAGCCCTGCGGGTACTAGCGGGGGCTGGGAGACCCAGTACTTC
CASSPAGTSGGWETQYF
>TRBJ2-7|TRBD1|.|TRBV18
TGTGCCAGCTCACCCGGGACAGGACCCCTATACGAGCAGTACTTC
CASSPGTGPLYEQYF
>TRBJ1-2|.|.|TRBV29-1
TGCAGCGTTGAAGGGACCCAGGGGAAAGGCTACACCTTC
CSVEGTQGKGYTF
>TRBJ1-2|.|.|TRBV6-1
TGTGCCAGCAGTGAAGATACAGGGTTTTACTATGGCTACACCTTC
CASSEDTGFYYGYTF
>TRBJ2-4|TRBD2|.|TRBV18
TGTGCCAGCTCACCGGGGGGGACTAGCGGAAACATTCAGTACTTC
CASSPGGTSGNIQYF